The clone carrying this T cell receptor (beta chain) was detected only a few times. What it recognizes is unknown. Staining for CD45RO/CCR7/CD25/CD127/CD95/CD27 allowed sorting of CD4+ naive, central memory, regulatory and stem cell-like memory cells. Trimming left V 0 bases short and J 7 bases short, with 10 bases between. Germline CDR1 and CDR2: MNHEY and SMNVEV (reference sequence). This CDR3 is built from 14 residues. The record originates from a study of beta chain features in type 1 diabetes. General study results and limits: Sequencing of cDNA might inflate the share of cells that strongly express TCR. Across all four CD4+ subsets, people with type 1 diabetes showed modestly shorter TCRB CDR3s.

The authors reverse transcribed all of the isolated RNA, so sequencing captured expressed TCRB transcripts. Around 3.9 million reads per sample were averaged for naive, central memory and regulatory samples. The table came from immunoSEQ multiplex PCR; TCRdb's copy has only in-frame clones and leaves some out. The table shows under 450,000 clones, with about 15% occurring only once. The sample was naive CD4+ T cells from blood. The TCR sequence derives from a man aged 25-45 years in good health. The chain is built from TRBV27 and TRBJ2-4; D may be TRBD1 (6 bases). CDR3 sequence reads: CASSLSGGSNIQYF. In nucleotides, the CDR3 is TGTGCCAGCAGTTTATCTGGGGGCAGCAACATTCAGTACTTC.